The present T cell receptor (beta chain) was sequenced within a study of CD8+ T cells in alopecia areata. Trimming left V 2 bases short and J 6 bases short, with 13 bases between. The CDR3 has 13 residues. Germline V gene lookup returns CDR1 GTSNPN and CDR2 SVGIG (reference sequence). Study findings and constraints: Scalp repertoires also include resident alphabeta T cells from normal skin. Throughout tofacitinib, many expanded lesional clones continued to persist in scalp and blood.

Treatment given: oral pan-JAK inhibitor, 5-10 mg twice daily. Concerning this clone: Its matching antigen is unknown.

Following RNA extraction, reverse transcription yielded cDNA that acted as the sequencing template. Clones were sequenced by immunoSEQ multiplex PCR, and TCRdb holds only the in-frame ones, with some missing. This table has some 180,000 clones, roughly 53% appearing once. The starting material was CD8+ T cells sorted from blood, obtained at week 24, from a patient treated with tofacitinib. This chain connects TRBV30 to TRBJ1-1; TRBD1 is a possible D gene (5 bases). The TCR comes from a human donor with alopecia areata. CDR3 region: CAWSQTVASEAFF. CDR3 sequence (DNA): TGTGCCTGGAGTCAGACAGTCGCATCTGAAGCTTTCTTT.